The 2 T cell receptor beta chains listed next were all sequenced from one sample in a study of glioma-infiltrating T cells. TCR alpha and beta CDR3 regions were amplified from RNA using iRepertoire nested multiplex PCR. TCRdb reprocessed the multiplex PCR reads via MiXCR and lists one record per CDR3 protein. The data hold some 10,000 distinct CDR3 sequences, with roughly 59% observed a single time. Sequencing was performed on glioma tissue, nonneoplastic brain tissue, or PBMCs (not recorded which). All receptors come from a human donor with low-grade glioma or glioblastoma, undergoing nonglioma brain surgery, or in good health (not recorded which).

As to this clonotype: Relative to the germline gene, one junction end is altered; a read error may explain this. The chain has TRBV29-1 and TRBJ2-1; 9 nucleotides agree with TRBD2. This CDR3 has 13 amino acids. Germline assignment: CDR1 SQVTM and CDR2 ANQGSEA. CDR3 protein: CSGRASGINEQFF. The DNA for the CDR3 is TGCAGCGGGAGGGCTAGCGGGATAAATGAGCAGTTTTTC.

This clonotype qualifies as medium-sized. The CDR3 spells CASSPEGGSATNEKLFF. Here the CDR3 DNA reads TGTGCCAGCAGCCCTGAAGGGGGGAGCGCGACTAATGAAAAACTGTTTTTT. The chain is built from TRBV11-2 and TRBJ1-4, with TRBD1 as a possible D gene (6 bases). Germline V lookup: CDR1 SGHAT, CDR2 FQNNGV. Trimming stripped 5 bases from V and 2 bases from J, with 18 bases between. The CDR3 sequence is 17 residues long.